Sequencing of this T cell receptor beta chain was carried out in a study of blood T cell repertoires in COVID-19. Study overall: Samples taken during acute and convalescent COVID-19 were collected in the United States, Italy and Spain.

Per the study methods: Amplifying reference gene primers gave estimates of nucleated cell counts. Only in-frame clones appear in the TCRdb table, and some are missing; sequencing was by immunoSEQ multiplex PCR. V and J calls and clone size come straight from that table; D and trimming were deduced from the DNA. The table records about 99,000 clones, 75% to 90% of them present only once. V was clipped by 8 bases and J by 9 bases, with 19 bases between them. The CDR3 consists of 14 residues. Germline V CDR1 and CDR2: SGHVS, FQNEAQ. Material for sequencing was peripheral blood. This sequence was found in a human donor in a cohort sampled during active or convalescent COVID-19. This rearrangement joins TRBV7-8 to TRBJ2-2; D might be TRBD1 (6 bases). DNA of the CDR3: TGTGCCAGCTTTAGACAGGACTCGACCTGGGAGCTGTTTTTT. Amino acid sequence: CASFRQDSTWELFF.